Reported below is one TCR beta chain. Its antigen is not known. Each donor's status was that of a healthy bone marrow donor. Trimming left V 5 bases short and J 6 bases short, with 18 bases between. The CDR3 has 15 residues. From germline, CDR1 is SGHTA and CDR2 FQGNSA. The data were obtained in a study of cytomegalovirus exposure and HLA in healthy donors. General study points: An analysis done earlier found most TCR beta V segments productive about 87% or about 30% of the time. With later analysis, a missense DCLRE1C variant became linked to TCR beta V- and J-gene trimming.

The PCR employed 60 Vbeta primers together with 13 Jbeta primers. TCRdb's copy holds only in-frame clones and misses some; the assay was immunoSEQ multiplex PCR. The table records about 100,000 clones, 65% to 85% of them present only once. Material for sequencing was PBMCs. The chain employs TRBV7-2 and TRBJ2-3; the D gene is possibly TRBD1 (6 bases). This receptor was obtained from a woman aged 40 to 50 in good health and CMV-seronegative. CDR3 region: CASSADRQNVDTQYF. In nucleotides, the CDR3 is TGTGCCAGCAGCGCCGACAGGCAAAATGTCGATACGCAGTATTTT.